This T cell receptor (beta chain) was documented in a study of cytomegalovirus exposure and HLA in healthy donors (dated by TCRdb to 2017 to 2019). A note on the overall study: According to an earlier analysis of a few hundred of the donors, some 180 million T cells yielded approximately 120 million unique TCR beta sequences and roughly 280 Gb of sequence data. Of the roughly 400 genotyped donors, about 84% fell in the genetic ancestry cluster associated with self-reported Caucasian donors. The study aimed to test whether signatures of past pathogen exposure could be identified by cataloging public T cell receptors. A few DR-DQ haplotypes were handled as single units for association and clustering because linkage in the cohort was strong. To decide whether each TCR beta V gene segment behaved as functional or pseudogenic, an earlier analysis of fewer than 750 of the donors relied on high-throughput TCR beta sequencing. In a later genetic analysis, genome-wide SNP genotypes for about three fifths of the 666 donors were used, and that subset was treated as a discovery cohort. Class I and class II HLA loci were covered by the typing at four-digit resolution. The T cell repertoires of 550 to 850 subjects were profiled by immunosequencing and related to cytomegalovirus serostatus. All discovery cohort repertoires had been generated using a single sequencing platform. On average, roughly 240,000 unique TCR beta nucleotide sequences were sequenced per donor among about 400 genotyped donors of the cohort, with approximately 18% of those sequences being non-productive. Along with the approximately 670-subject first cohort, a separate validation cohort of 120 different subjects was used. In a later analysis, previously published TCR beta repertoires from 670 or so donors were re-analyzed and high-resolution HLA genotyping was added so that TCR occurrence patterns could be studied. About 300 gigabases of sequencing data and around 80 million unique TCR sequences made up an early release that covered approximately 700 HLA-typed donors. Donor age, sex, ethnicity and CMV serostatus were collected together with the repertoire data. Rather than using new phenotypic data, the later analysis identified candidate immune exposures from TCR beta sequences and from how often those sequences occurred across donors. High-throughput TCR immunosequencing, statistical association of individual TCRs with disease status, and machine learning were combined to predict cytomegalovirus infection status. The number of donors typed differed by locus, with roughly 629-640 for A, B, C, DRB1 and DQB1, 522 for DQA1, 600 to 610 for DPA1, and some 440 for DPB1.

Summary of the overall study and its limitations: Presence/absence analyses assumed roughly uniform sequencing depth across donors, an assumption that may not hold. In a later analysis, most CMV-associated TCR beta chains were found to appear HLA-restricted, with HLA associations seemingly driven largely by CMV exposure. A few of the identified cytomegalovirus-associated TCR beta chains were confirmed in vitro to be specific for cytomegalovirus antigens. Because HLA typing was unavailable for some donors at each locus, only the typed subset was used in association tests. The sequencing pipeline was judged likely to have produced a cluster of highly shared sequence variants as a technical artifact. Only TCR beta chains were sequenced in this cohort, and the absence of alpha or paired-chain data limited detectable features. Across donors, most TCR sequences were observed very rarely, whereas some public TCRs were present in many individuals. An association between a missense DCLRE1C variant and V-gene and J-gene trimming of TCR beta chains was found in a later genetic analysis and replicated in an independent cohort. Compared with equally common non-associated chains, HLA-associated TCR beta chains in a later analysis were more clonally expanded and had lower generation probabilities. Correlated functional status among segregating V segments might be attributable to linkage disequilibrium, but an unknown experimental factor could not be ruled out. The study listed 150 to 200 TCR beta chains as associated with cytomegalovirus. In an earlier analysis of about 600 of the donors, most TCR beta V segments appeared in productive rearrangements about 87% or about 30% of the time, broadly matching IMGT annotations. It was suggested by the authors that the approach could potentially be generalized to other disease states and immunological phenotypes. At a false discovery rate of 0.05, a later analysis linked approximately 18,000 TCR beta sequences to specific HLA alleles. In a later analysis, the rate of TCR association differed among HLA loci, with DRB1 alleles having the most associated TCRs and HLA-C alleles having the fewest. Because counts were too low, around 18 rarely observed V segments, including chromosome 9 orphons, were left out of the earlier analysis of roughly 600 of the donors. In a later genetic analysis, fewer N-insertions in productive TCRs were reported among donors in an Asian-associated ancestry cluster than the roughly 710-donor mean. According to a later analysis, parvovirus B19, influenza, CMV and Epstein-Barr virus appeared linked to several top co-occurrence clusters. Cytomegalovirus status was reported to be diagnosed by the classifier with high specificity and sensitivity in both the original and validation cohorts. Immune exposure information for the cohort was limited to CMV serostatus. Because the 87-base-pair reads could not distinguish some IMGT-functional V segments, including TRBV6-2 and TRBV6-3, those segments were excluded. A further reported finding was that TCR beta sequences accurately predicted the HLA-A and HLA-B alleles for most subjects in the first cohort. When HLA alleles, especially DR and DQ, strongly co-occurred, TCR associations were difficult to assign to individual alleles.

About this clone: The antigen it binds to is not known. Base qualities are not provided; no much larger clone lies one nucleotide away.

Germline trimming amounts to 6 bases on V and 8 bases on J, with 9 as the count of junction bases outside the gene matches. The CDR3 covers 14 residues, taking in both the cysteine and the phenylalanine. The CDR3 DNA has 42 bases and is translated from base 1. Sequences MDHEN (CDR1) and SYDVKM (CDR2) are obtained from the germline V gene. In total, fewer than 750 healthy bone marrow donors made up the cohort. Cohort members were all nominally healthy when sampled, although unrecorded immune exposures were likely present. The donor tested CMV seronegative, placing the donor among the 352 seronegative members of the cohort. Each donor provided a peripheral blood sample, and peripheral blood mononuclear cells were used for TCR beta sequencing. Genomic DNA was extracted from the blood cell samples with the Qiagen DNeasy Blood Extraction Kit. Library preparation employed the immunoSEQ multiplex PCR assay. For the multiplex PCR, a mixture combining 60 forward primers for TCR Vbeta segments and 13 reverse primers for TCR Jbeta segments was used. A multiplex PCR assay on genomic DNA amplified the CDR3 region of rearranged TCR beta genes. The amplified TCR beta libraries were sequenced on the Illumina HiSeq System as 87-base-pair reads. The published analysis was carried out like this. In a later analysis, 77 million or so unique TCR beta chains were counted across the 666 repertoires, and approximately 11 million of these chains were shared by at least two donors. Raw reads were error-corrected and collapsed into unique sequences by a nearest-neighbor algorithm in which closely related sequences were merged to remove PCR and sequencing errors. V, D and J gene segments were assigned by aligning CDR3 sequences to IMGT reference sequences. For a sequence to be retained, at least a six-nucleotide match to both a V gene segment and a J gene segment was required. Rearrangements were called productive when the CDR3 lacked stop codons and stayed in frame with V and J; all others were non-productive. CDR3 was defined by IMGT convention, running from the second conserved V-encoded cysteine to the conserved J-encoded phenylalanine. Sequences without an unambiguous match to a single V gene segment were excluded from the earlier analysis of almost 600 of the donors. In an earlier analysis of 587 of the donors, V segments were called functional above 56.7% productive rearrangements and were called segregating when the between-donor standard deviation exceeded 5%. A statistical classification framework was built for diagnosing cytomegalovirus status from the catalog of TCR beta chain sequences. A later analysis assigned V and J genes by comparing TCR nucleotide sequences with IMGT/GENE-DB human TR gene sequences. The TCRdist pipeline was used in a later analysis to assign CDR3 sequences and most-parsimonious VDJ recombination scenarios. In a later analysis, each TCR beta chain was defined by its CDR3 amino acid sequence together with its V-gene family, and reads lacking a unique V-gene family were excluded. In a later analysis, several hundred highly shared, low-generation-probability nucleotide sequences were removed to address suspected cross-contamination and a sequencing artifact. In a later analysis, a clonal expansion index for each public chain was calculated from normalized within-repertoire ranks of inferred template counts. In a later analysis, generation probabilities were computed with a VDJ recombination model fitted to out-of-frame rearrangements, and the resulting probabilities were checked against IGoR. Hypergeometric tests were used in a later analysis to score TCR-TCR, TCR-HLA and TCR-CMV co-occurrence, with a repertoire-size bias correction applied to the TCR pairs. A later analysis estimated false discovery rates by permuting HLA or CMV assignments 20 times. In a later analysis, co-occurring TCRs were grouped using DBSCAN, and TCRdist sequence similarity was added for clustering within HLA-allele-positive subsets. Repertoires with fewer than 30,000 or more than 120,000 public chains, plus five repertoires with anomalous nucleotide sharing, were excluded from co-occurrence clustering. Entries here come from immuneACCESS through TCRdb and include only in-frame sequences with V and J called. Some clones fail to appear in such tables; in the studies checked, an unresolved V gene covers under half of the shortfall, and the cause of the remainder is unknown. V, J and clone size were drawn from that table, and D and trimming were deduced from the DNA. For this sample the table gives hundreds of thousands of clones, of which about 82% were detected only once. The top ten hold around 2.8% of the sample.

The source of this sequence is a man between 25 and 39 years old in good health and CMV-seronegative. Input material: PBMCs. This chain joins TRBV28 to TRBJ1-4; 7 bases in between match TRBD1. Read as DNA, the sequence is TGTGCCAGCAGCCGTACAGGGGCTCGGGAAAAACTGTTTTTT. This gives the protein CASSRTGAREKLFF.